The 23 T cell receptor beta chains below were found in one sample sequenced in a study of CD4+ T cells in melanoma. Profiling relied on immunoSEQ multiplex PCR, and the TCRdb table lists in-frame clones only, not all of them. Of approximately 110,000 clones listed, around 93% are singletons. The sequencing sample was made of peripheral blood. The receptors come from a human donor with melanoma.

The J gene is TRBJ2-4, the V gene TRBV4-1; 7 nucleotides line up with TRBD1. V lost 2 bases and J lost 3; bases outside the gene matches: 4. This CDR3 is built from 15 residues. Germline CDR1 and CDR2: MGHRA and YSYEKL. The CDR3 sequence is CASSQPGQDKNIQYF. In DNA, the CDR3 is TGCGCCAGCAGCCAACCTGGACAGGACAAAAACATTCAGTACTTC.

The chain combines TRBV4-3 with TRBJ2-2; 7 nucleotides agree with TRBD2. The J segment lost 5 bases and the V segment lost 1 base, leaving 10 bases of the junction unmatched. CDR3 length: 17 amino acids. Germline assignment: CDR1 LGHNA and CDR2 YSLEER. CDR3 nucleotide sequence: TGCGCCAGCAGCCAAGTCGATGGGGGAGGGCCGACCGGGGAGCTGTTTTTT. Protein sequence: CASSQVDGGGPTGELFF.

The chain uses TRBV11-1 and TRBJ2-7; 7 bases match TRBD1. V gave up 1 base and J gave up 6 bases; unmatched junction bases: 6. This CDR3 spans 14 amino acids. CDR1 and CDR2 from the germline V gene are SGHAT and FQDESV (reference sequence). The CDR3, as DNA: TGTGCCAGCAGCTTAGGTTCACAGGGGACCGAGCAGTACTTC. Translation: CASSLGSQGTEQYF.

The V gene is TRBV10-3, the J gene TRBJ1-4, with D possibly TRBD1 on 5 matching bases. CDR1 is ENHRY and CDR2 is SYGVKD in the germline V gene. Trimming left V 5 bases short and J 7 bases short, with 23 bases between. This CDR3 contains 17 residues. The CDR3 nucleotides are TGTGCCATCAGTCCCACCCCCGGAGGAGGGAGGGGTGAAAAACTGTTTTTT. Translation: CAISPTPGGGRGEKLFF.

The rearrangement uses TRBV7-7 and TRBJ2-2; TRBD1 agrees at 9 bases. Trimming removed 4 bases from V and 0 bases from J; junction bases left unmatched: 6. The CDR3 length is 17 residues. CDR1 is SSHAT and CDR2 is FNYEAQ in the germline V gene (reference sequence). The CDR3: CASSSGQGRPNTGELFF. CDR3 nucleotide sequence: TGTGCCAGCAGCTCCGGACAGGGGAGACCGAACACCGGGGAGCTGTTTTTT.

This rearrangement joins TRBV5-1 to TRBJ2-6; D is unclear. Germline-derived CDR1 and CDR2 are SGHRS and YFSETQ. The CDR3 covers 14 residues. Deletions cut 6 bases from V and 0 bases from J, with 7 bases between. The CDR3 is CASILNSGANVLTF. The CDR3 nucleotides read TGCGCCAGCATCCTAAACTCTGGGGCCAACGTCCTGACTTTC. The full variable domain, in which reference TRBV5-1 and TRBJ2-6 provide the parts outside the CDR3, is KAGVTQTPRYLIKTRGQQVTLSCSPISGHRSVSWYQQTPGQGLQFLFEYFSETQRNKGNFPGRFSGRQFSNSRSEMNVSTLELGDSALYLCASILNSGANVLTFGAGSRLTVL.

The CDR3 here is CASLRLATDEQYF. The DNA of the CDR3 is TGTGCCAGCCTACGACTAGCAACCGACGAGCAGTACTTC. V gene TRBV28 combines with J gene TRBJ2-7; 7 bases are a match to TRBD2. Germline assignment: CDR1 MDHEN and CDR2 SYDVKM. The CDR3 loop spans 13 amino acids. V lost 8 bases to trimming and J lost 5 bases; unmatched junction nucleotides: 9.

This clone was found once. CDR3 sequence: CASSFLLLRSHNEQFF. The DNA for the CDR3 is TGTGCCAGCAGCTTTCTGTTACTTAGATCCCACAATGAGCAGTTCTTC. V gene TRBV7-9 combines with J gene TRBJ2-1; D gene ambiguous. Germline values: CDR1 SEHNR, CDR2 FQNEAQ (reference sequence). The CDR3 loop spans 16 amino acids. V lost 3 bases, J lost 5 bases, and 17 bases lay in between. The full variable domain, in which reference TRBV7-9 and TRBJ2-1 provide the parts outside the CDR3, is DTGVSQNPRHKITKRGQNVTFRCDPISEHNRLYWYRQTLGQGPEFLTYFQNEAQLEKSRLLSDRFSAERPKGSFSTLEIQRTEQGDSAMYLCASSFLLLRSHNEQFFGPGTRLTVL.

The CDR3 coding sequence is TGTGCCGCCGGTGGCGGTCAAGGGACTGAAGCTTTCTTT. Residues: CAAGGGQGTEAFF. V is TRBV10-3 and J is TRBJ1-1, with D unresolved. CDR1 ENHRY and CDR2 SYGVKD come from the germline V gene. V lost 11 bases and J lost 5, with 18 bases in between. The CDR3 totals 13 residues.

The chain uses TRBV10-1 and TRBJ2-3; D is tentatively TRBD1 or TRBD2 (5 bases each). The CDR3 totals 14 residues. Trimming removed 7 bases from V and 4 bases from J, with 15 bases in between. CDR1 and CDR2 (germline): WNHNN, SYGVQD (reference sequence). The CDR3 loop is CASNRRGASDTQYF. CDR3 in DNA: TGCGCCAGCAACCGACGAGGGGCATCAGATACGCAGTATTTT.

The V and J genes are TRBV6-1 and TRBJ2-5; D is tentatively TRBD1 or TRBD2 (5 bases each). Germline assignment: CDR1 MNHNS and CDR2 SASEGT. Deletions cut 10 bases from V and 5 bases from J, with 20 bases between. The CDR3 runs 14 residues. CDR3 DNA sequence: TGTGCCATCCGGGGTTTAGGACATCGTGAGACCCAGTACTTC. Residues: CAIRGLGHRETQYF.

The chain has TRBV19 and TRBJ2-5, with 7 bases matching TRBD2. This CDR3 spans 13 amino acids. In germline, CDR1 is LNHDA, CDR2 SQIVND (reference sequence). V dropped 5 bases and J dropped 4; count of bases not matched to a gene: 4. CDR3 amino acids: CASSRTRRETQYF. The CDR3 DNA follows: TGTGCCAGTAGTCGGACTAGGCGAGAGACCCAGTACTTC.

The chain links TRBV15 to TRBJ1-6; no definite D call. With 0 bases removed from V and 13 bases from J, the gap between germline ends came to 7 bases. The CDR3 extends over 12 amino acids. The germline gives CDR1 LNHNV, CDR2 YYDKDF (reference sequence). The CDR3 loop reads CATSRDRTPLHF. The CDR3 bases are TGTGCCACCAGCAGAGATCGGACGCCCCTCCACTTT.

The rearrangement joins TRBV4-1 to TRBJ1-3, with unresolved D. CDR3 length: 16 amino acids. The germline V gene encodes CDR1 MGHRA and CDR2 YSYEKL. The V gene lost 1 base and the J gene lost 4 bases, with 14 bases spanning the gap. The CDR3 region has the DNA TGCGCCAGCAGCCAAGTCGGAGGGTCCGAAGGAAACACCATATATTTT. Amino acids: CASSQVGGSEGNTIYF.

This sequence joins TRBV4-3 and TRBJ2-7; D perhaps matches TRBD1 (6 bases). V lost 0 bases, J lost 4 bases, and 13 bases lay in between. CDR1 is LGHNA and CDR2 is YSLEER in the germline V gene. This CDR3 region has 15 residues. The chain's CDR3 is CASSQDRGRGYEQYF. DNA of the CDR3: TGCGCCAGCAGCCAAGATCGGGGCAGGGGTTACGAGCAGTACTTC.

The chain carries TRBV14 and TRBJ1-3, with D perhaps matching TRBD1 (6 bases). Germline lookup yields CDR1 SGHDN and CDR2 FVKESK. CDR3 size: 16 residues. V was cut by 3 bases and J by 0 bases, with 12 bases left in between. The CDR3 sequence: CASSHPQGSSGNTIYF. CDR3 nucleotide sequence: TGTGCCAGCAGCCACCCACAGGGTAGCTCTGGAAACACCATATATTTT.

The J gene is TRBJ2-5, the V gene TRBV5-1, with a weak D call TRBD2 (7 bases). Trimming took 4 bases from V and 4 from J, leaving 17 bases between them. This CDR3 spans 15 amino acids. The germline V gene has CDR1 SGHRS and CDR2 YFSETQ. The CDR3 loop reads CASSDGWEGGETQYF. The CDR3 bases are TGCGCCAGCAGCGACGGGTGGGAGGGGGGAGAGACCCAGTACTTC. Full variable domain (remainder filled in from reference TRBV5-1 and TRBJ2-5): KAGVTQTPRYLIKTRGQQVTLSCSPISGHRSVSWYQQTPGQGLQFLFEYFSETQRNKGNFPGRFSGRQFSNSRSEMNVSTLELGDSALYLCASSDGWEGGETQYFGPGTRLLVL.

With regard to this clone: The sample contains more than one DNA sequence encoding this CDR3. This chain joins TRBV7-2 and TRBJ2-7; perhaps D is TRBD1 or TRBD2 (5 bases each). CDR3 length equals 16 residues. The V and J ends lost 1 base and 0 bases respectively, with 13 bases between them. Germline V gene lookup returns CDR1 SGHTA and CDR2 FQGNSA. The CDR3 spells CASSLVGGTSSYEQYF. The CDR3 DNA reads TGTGCCAGCAGCTTAGTTGGGGGAACCAGCTCCTACGAGCAGTACTTC.

The chain combines TRBV27 with TRBJ2-1; TRBD1 matches at 9 bases. This CDR3 region has 15 residues. V lost 3 bases to trimming and J lost 4 bases; unmatched junction nucleotides: 4. Germline CDR1 MNHEY, CDR2 SMNVEV (reference sequence). The CDR3 sequence: CASSFPGTGYNEQFF. CDR3 nucleotides: TGTGCCAGCAGTTTCCCCGGGACAGGGTACAATGAGCAGTTCTTC.

The rearrangement links TRBV30 to TRBJ1-4, with TRBD1 matching 7 bases. Trimming at V came to 4 bases and at J to 3 bases, leaving 2 bases not matched to a gene. The CDR3 spans 13 residues. Germline CDR1 and CDR2: GTSNPN and SVGIG (reference sequence). The CDR3 here is CAWMGQPNEKLFF. For the CDR3, the DNA is TGTGCCTGGATGGGACAGCCTAATGAAAAACTGTTTTTT.

In this sample, this clone turned up once. The chain is built from TRBV27 and TRBJ2-5, with 13 positions matching TRBD2. This CDR3 region has 16 residues. CDR1 is MNHEY and CDR2 is SMNVEV in the germline V gene (reference sequence). J lost 2 bases, V lost 4 bases, and 4 bases had no gene match. The CDR3 DNA sequence: TGTGCCAGCAGTTCCTGGACTAGCGGGGGTCAAGAGACCCAGTACTTC. This gives the protein CASSSWTSGGQETQYF.

The chain joins TRBV28 to TRBJ1-1; no clear D gene. The germline V gene encodes CDR1 MDHEN and CDR2 SYDVKM. The CDR3 sequence is 12 residues long. The germline V and J ends were trimmed by 2 bases and 1 base, with 2 bases remaining between them. The DNA for the CDR3 is TGTGCCAGCAGTTTAAGGAACACTGAAGCTTTCTTT. It specifies CASSLRNTEAFF.

V is TRBV20-1 and J is TRBJ2-1, with D tentatively TRBD1 (5 bases). Trimming cost V 6 bases and J 6 bases, with 9 bases left between them. The germline V gene has CDR1 DFQATT and CDR2 SNEGSKA (reference sequence). CDR3 size: 11 residues. CDR3 sequence reads: CSALRGNEQFF. As DNA, the CDR3 is TGCAGTGCACTTAGGGGCAATGAGCAGTTCTTC.